This TCR beta chain was retrieved from a study of beta chain features in type 1 diabetes. Sequenced material consisted of expressed TCRB transcripts (all of the isolated RNA was reverse transcribed). The repertoire was sequenced with immunoSEQ multiplex PCR; TCRdb's copy has only in-frame clones and lacks some. The sample carries approximately 160,000 clones, around 8% recorded once. Sequencing input: central memory CD4+ T cells from blood. This sequence originates from a man in his late teens or twenties in good health.

The CDR3 region is CASTRQGALNGYTF. The CDR3 nucleotides read TGTGCCAGCACACGACAGGGGGCATTGAATGGCTACACCTTC. The rearrangement uses TRBV7-2 and TRBJ1-2; the match to TRBD1 covers 10 bases. CDR1 is SGHTA and CDR2 is FQGNSA in the germline V gene. This CDR3 comprises 14 residues. V lost 7 bases, J lost 6 bases, and 8 bases stayed unmatched.